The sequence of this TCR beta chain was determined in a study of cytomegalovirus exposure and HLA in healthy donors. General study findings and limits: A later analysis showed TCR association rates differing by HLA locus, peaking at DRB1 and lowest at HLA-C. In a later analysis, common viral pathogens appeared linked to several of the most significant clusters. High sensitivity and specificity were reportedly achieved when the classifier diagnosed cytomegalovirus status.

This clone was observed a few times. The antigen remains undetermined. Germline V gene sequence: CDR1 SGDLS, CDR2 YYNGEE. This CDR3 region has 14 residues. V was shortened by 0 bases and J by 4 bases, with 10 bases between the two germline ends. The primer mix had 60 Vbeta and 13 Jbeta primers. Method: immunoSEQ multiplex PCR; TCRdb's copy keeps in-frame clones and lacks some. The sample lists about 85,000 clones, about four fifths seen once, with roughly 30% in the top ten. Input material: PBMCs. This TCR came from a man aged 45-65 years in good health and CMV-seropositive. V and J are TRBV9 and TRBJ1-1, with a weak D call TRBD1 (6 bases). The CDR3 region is CASSVGGGGTEAFF. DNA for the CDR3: TGTGCCAGCAGCGTAGGCGGGGGCGGCACTGAAGCTTTCTTT.